The 27 T cell receptor beta chains below were found in one sample sequenced in a study of cytomegalovirus exposure and HLA in healthy donors. The PCR contained 60 Vbeta and 13 Jbeta primers. Profiling relied on immunoSEQ multiplex PCR, and the TCRdb table lists in-frame clones only, not all of them. The table records about 110,000 clones, nearly 15% of them present only once. Sequencing input: PBMCs. The receptors derive from a female donor in good health and CMV-seronegative.

V and J are TRBV27 and TRBJ1-2; 9 nucleotides match TRBD1. The CDR3 is 19 residues long. Looked up from germline, CDR1 is MNHEY and CDR2 is SMNVEV (reference sequence). The V and J ends lost 4 bases and 5 bases, in that order; junction bases with no gene match: 20. This chain's CDR3 is CASSWGTGGLLSRSYGYTF. In DNA, the CDR3 is TGTGCCAGCAGTTGGGGAACAGGGGGCCTACTTTCTCGCTCGTATGGCTACACCTTC.

This clone was observed a few times. The V call is TRBV13, the J call TRBJ1-4; D is undetermined. Trimming stripped 0 bases from V and 8 bases from J, with 10 bases between. The germline V gene encodes CDR1 PRHDT and CDR2 FYEKMQ (reference sequence). CDR3 size: 14 residues. The CDR3 coding sequence is TGTGCCAGCAGCTTAGGCATGGCCCAAGAAAAACTGTTTTTT. Translated, it gives CASSLGMAQEKLFF.

The chain employs TRBV5-4 and TRBJ1-4; weak D call: TRBD1 (6 bases). Deletions cut 4 bases from V and 4 bases from J, with 14 bases between. The CDR3 has 15 amino acids. CDR1 and CDR2 (germline): SGHNT, YYREEE (reference sequence). The CDR3 loop is CASSTSGVGNEKLFF. CDR3 nucleotides: TGTGCCAGCAGCACCTCAGGGGTGGGTAATGAAAAACTGTTTTTT. The variable domain in full, with the rest retrieved from reference TRBV5-4 and TRBJ1-4, is ETGVTQSPTHLIKTRGQQVTLRCSSQSGHNTVSWYQQALGQGPQFIFQYYREEENGRGNFPPRFSGLQFPNYSSELNVNALELDDSALYLCASSTSGVGNEKLFFGSGTQLSVL.

This clone was seen more than once but under ten times. The junction departs from germline at one end; a sequencing error may be responsible. The chain has TRBV30 and TRBJ2-7; 7 nucleotides match TRBD1. Germline CDR1 GTSNPN, CDR2 SVGIG (reference sequence). The CDR3 extends over 11 amino acids. The DNA of the CDR3 is TGTGCCGGGAGAGGGGGCAACGAGCAGTACTTC. Translated, it gives CAGRGGNEQYF.

This clone was observed a few times. V gene TRBV6-5 combines with J gene TRBJ1-2; D might be TRBD1 (5 bases). CDR3 length equals 14 residues. V was shortened by 0 bases and J by 5 bases, with 10 bases between the two germline ends. The germline V gene has CDR1 MNHEY and CDR2 SVGAGI. CDR3 amino acids: CASSYSSRAYGYTF. The CDR3 DNA reads TGTGCCAGCAGTTACTCGAGCAGGGCGTATGGCTACACCTTC.

The J gene is TRBJ1-2, the V gene TRBV5-1; 8 nucleotides align to TRBD1. Trimming cost V 0 bases and J 3 bases; bases outside gene matches: 10. The germline gives CDR1 SGHRS, CDR2 YFSETQ. The CDR3 runs to 17 residues. The CDR3, as DNA: TGCGCCAGCAGCTTGGCCTTGCAGGGGGCGGGGGACTATGGCTACACCTTC. Translated, it gives CASSLALQGAGDYGYTF.

This chain joins TRBV15 and TRBJ2-3, with D possibly matching TRBD2 (6 bases). Germline CDR1 LNHNV, CDR2 YYDKDF (reference sequence). Trimming took off 0 bases at V and 4 bases at J, with 11 bases between the two ends. The CDR3 has 15 residues. CDR3: CATSRDPGRSDTQYF. CDR3 nucleotide sequence: TGTGCCACCAGCAGAGATCCTGGGAGGTCAGATACGCAGTATTTT.

The chain joins TRBV15 to TRBJ2-3; no firm D call. The CDR3 runs to 17 residues. The V gene lost 1 base and the J gene lost 3 bases, with 17 bases spanning the gap. The germline V gene has CDR1 LNHNV and CDR2 YYDKDF (reference sequence). The CDR3 coding sequence is TGTGCCACCAGCAGAGTACCTAGTTTCCCGCGGACAGATACGCAGTATTTT. As protein: CATSRVPSFPRTDTQYF.

This clone was observed a few times. In DNA, the CDR3 is TGCGCCAGCAGGGCAGGGAACACTGAAGCTTTCTTT. This codes for CASRAGNTEAFF. The chain carries TRBV5-1 and TRBJ1-1; no definite D call. The CDR3 length is 12 residues. The germline gives CDR1 SGHRS, CDR2 YFSETQ. V lost 5 bases and J lost 1, with 6 bases in between.

The gene calls are TRBV19 and TRBJ2-7; TRBD1 matches 8 bases. The junction had 6 bases not matched to a gene; V was cut back by 6 bases and J by 5 bases. The germline CDR1 and CDR2 sequences are LNHDA and SQIVND (reference sequence). The CDR3 loop spans 13 amino acids. CDR3 in DNA: TGTGCCAGTAGAGGGACAGGACAACACGAGCAGTACTTC. It codes for CASRGTGQHEQYF.

Details on this clone: This CDR3 is also generated by other DNA sequences in the sample. J is TRBJ2-1 and V is TRBV27; TRBD2 matches at 11 bases. With V trimmed by 6 bases and J by 0 bases, 4 bases remained unmatched. The CDR3 spans 16 residues. Per germline, CDR1 MNHEY and CDR2 SMNVEV (reference sequence). CDR3 coding DNA: TGTGCCAGCAGCCGAACTAGCGGGAGCTCCTACAATGAGCAGTTCTTC. Protein sequence: CASSRTSGSSYNEQFF.

The chain recombines TRBV7-9 with TRBJ2-7; the D gene is possibly TRBD1 (6 bases). Germline loops: CDR1 SEHNR, CDR2 FQNEAQ (reference sequence). Trimming took off 6 bases at V and 5 bases at J, with 20 bases between the two ends. The CDR3 consists of 15 residues. This chain's CDR3 is CASSPRGVRDNEQYF. DNA for the CDR3: TGTGCCAGCAGTCCCAGAGGGGTAAGGGACAACGAGCAGTACTTC.

The chain carries TRBV27 and TRBJ2-2; weak D call: TRBD2 (5 bases). This CDR3 spans 13 amino acids. V shed 9 bases and J shed 2 bases, with 10 bases lying between them. The germline V gene encodes CDR1 MNHEY and CDR2 SMNVEV (reference sequence). The CDR3 nucleotides read TGTGCCAGGTCGCTAGCCAACACCGGGGAGCTGTTTTTT. It specifies CARSLANTGELFF.

This chain uses TRBV7-9 with TRBJ2-7; 11 positions match TRBD2. Germline assignment: CDR1 SEHNR and CDR2 FQNEAQ (reference sequence). V shed 3 bases, J shed 4 bases, and the junction held 5 bases outside the gene matches. The CDR3 runs 15 residues. In nucleotides, the CDR3 is TGTGCCAGCAGCTTTAGCGGGAGGGTAGCGTACGAGCAGTACTTC. Its translation is CASSFSGRVAYEQYF.

This clone was seen more than once but under ten times. The chain combines TRBV2 with TRBJ1-2; D gene uncertain. Germline CDR1 reads SNHLY; CDR2 reads FYNNEI. This CDR3 is built from 16 residues. Between the trimmed V and J ends, which lost 8 bases and 0 bases, there was a span of 19 bases. The CDR3 protein is CASPMGSREANYGYTF. In DNA form, the CDR3 reads TGTGCCAGCCCAATGGGATCGAGGGAAGCTAACTATGGCTACACCTTC.

This chain joins TRBV9 and TRBJ2-1; 10 nucleotides align to TRBD2. The germline gives CDR1 SGDLS, CDR2 YYNGEE. This CDR3 region has 18 residues. Germline trimming cut 3 bases from V and 0 bases from J; bases unmatched to any gene: 9. CDR3 bases: TGTGCCAGCAGCGATCGACTAGCGGGCCGGAGCTCCTACAATGAGCAGTTCTTC. It codes for CASSDRLAGRSSYNEQFF.

The table lists this clone with a few counts. The chain joins TRBV28 to TRBJ2-7; 9 bases are shared with TRBD1. Germline V CDR1 and CDR2: MDHEN, SYDVKM. V dropped 5 bases and J dropped 2; count of bases not matched to a gene: 13. CDR3 length equals 17 residues. This CDR3 is CASSKLPGTGFPYEQYF. Written as DNA, the CDR3 is TGTGCCAGCAGTAAACTCCCCGGGACAGGGTTTCCCTACGAGCAGTACTTC.

There are a few counts of this clone. The V and J genes are TRBV9 and TRBJ1-5; 8 bases are shared with TRBD1. CDR1 is SGDLS and CDR2 is YYNGEE in the germline V gene. The CDR3 runs to 17 residues. The junction had 5 bases not matched to a gene; V was cut back by 0 bases and J by 0 bases. The CDR3 region has the DNA TGTGCCAGCAGCGTAGGGGACAGGACGTATAGCAATCAGCCCCAGCATTTT. Amino acids: CASSVGDRTYSNQPQHF.

This chain joins TRBV5-4 and TRBJ2-3; 7 nucleotides line up with TRBD1. Germline V gene lookup returns CDR1 SGHNT and CDR2 YYREEE (reference sequence). V trimming: 2 bases; J trimming: 0 bases; junction bases outside the gene matches: 3. The CDR3 length is 15 residues. The CDR3 DNA reads as TGTGCCAGCAGCTTCCCAGGGGGTAGCACAGATACGCAGTATTTT. Protein product: CASSFPGGSTDTQYF.

The gene calls are TRBV19 and TRBJ2-1, with 12 bases lining up with TRBD2. J was trimmed by 6 bases and V by 4 bases; bases with no gene match: 1. The CDR3 totals 14 residues. CDR1 is LNHDA, CDR2 SQIVND, per germline (reference sequence). In DNA, the CDR3 is TGTGCCAGTAGTAAGGGACTAGCGGGCAATGAGCAGTTCTTC. Protein product: CASSKGLAGNEQFF. The full variable domain, completed using reference TRBV19 and TRBJ2-1, is DGGITQSPKYLFRKEGQNVTLSCEQNLNHDAMYWYRQDPGQGLRLIYYSQIVNDFQKGDIAEGYSVSREKKESFPLTVTSAQKNPTAFYLCASSKGLAGNEQFFGPGTRLTVL.

The chain has TRBV1 and TRBJ2-1; the listed D gene, TRBD2, was not tested against the DNA. TRBV1 is labeled a pseudogene. The CDR3 is 17 residues long. CDR3 sequence reads: CTSSQERAGENYNEQFF. The CDR3 DNA reads as TGCACCAGCAGCCAAGAACGAGCGGGAGAAAACTACAATGAGCAGTTCTTC.

The V call is TRBV7-2, the J call TRBJ2-7; possible D gene TRBD1, 5 bases. Trimming cost V 0 bases and J 3 bases, with 12 bases left between them. The CDR3 is made up of 15 amino acids. Per the germline V gene, CDR1 is SGHTA and CDR2 is FQGNSA. CDR3 DNA sequence: TGTGCCAGCAGCTTAGCCGAAGTTCAGGGCTACGAGCAGTACTTC. It encodes CASSLAEVQGYEQYF.

This clone was counted a few times. An end of the junction does not agree with germline; a read error may underlie this. CDR3 DNA: TGTGCCAGCAGTAAACTAGCGGGAGGGTACAATGAGCAGCTCTTC. Translated: CASSKLAGGYNEQLF. The chain carries TRBV6-5 and TRBJ2-1; 13 bases match TRBD2. CDR3 length equals 15 residues. The germline gives CDR1 MNHEY, CDR2 SVGAGI.

This clone appeared a few times. V and J are TRBV5-1 and TRBJ1-5; D unclear. CDR1 and CDR2 (germline): SGHRS, YFSETQ. CDR3 length: 12 residues. The V and J ends lost 6 bases and 0 bases respectively, with 4 bases between them. The CDR3 sequence is CASKLSNQPQHF. As DNA, the CDR3 is TGCGCCAGCAAACTTAGCAATCAGCCCCAGCATTTT.

This clone was seen a few times. The chain is built from TRBV13 and TRBJ2-7; D gene ambiguous. Germline CDR1 PRHDT, CDR2 FYEKMQ (reference sequence). V lost 4 bases and J 2 bases, leaving 3 bases between the germline ends. The CDR3 spans 11 residues. Here the CDR3 reads CASSSTYEQYF. The CDR3 coding sequence is TGTGCCAGCAGCTCCACCTACGAGCAGTACTTC.

The gene calls are TRBV30 and TRBJ2-3; 8 nucleotides agree with TRBD2. Germline trimming cut 6 bases from V and 0 bases from J; bases unmatched to any gene: 8. The CDR3 is 15 amino acids. CDR1 is GTSNPN and CDR2 is SVGIG in the germline V gene (reference sequence). The CDR3 here is CACPPLAASTDTQYF. The CDR3 nucleotides read TGTGCCTGTCCTCCACTAGCGGCTAGCACAGATACGCAGTATTTT.

This clone has a handful of counts. The identical CDR3 is also encoded by other nucleotide sequences in the sample. This chain joins TRBV2 and TRBJ2-7; the D is unclear. CDR1 and CDR2 from the germline V gene are SNHLY and FYNNEI. CDR3 length equals 12 residues. V lost 1 base to trimming and J lost 3 bases, with 4 bases between them. This CDR3 reads CASSEGSYEQYF. The CDR3 nucleotides are TGTGCCAGCAGTGAAGGGAGCTACGAGCAGTACTTC.